The entry that follows covers one TCR beta chain sequence. Its antigen remains unidentified. This sample was included in a study of shared clonotypes between healthy human individuals. Produced via immunoSEQ multiplex PCR; TCRdb's table is partial and in-frame only. The table shows millions of clones, with 90% to 95% occurring only once. Trimming took off 0 bases at V and 6 bases at J, with 8 bases between the two ends. Germline CDR1 and CDR2: SGHAT and FQNNGV. This CDR3 spans 13 amino acids. Regarding the study as a whole: Sequencing of the sorted subsets was shown by rarefaction to be incomplete despite large depth. Non-shared clonotypes displayed generation probabilities falling below those of clonotypes present in all four donors.

The sequenced material came from naive CD4+ T cells sorted from blood. Described subset: CD45RA+ positively selected. The TCR sequence derives from a young man in good health. The chain employs TRBV11-2 and TRBJ1-1; no clear D gene. CDR3 DNA: TGTGCCAGCAGCTTAGATGGGAAGGCTGAAGCTTTCTTT. Its protein is CASSLDGKAEAFF.